One and the same sample provided the 12 T cell receptor beta chains below, sequenced in a study of CD8 T cells in ankylosing spondylitis. TCRdb used MiXCR to reprocess the 5' RACE reads, holding one entry per CDR3 protein. The sample includes roughly 86,000 distinct CDR3 sequences, just under 9% seen only once; the top ten take about 4.6%. The sequenced material came from blood, either unsorted or a sorted T cell fraction (not recorded which). The receptors were sampled from a male donor with ankylosing spondylitis or in good health (not recorded which).

This clonotype was counted many times. The chain joins TRBV5-6 to TRBJ2-7, with D possibly being TRBD1 or TRBD2 (5 bases each). V lost 0 bases and J 7 bases, leaving 17 bases between the germline ends. Germline V gene lookup returns CDR1 SGHDT and CDR2 YYEEEE. The CDR3 loop spans 15 amino acids. CDR3 amino acids: CASSLVTGPAGEQYF. DNA for the CDR3: TGTGCCAGCAGCTTGGTTACGGGGCCGGCTGGGGAGCAGTACTTC.

This clonotype was picked up many times. This chain joins TRBV4-2 and TRBJ2-5, with TRBD2 identical over 12 bases. J lost 3 bases, V lost 0 bases, and 8 bases had no gene match. Looked up from germline, CDR1 is LGHNA and CDR2 is YNFKEQ. This CDR3 has 18 residues. CDR3: CASSQDIGASGGEETQYF. The CDR3 DNA reads as TGTGCCAGCAGCCAAGACATCGGGGCTAGCGGGGGGGAAGAGACCCAGTACTTC.

This clonotype showed up many times. The chain carries TRBV6-6 and TRBJ2-7; possibly TRBD1 for D (6 bases). Germline CDR1 MNHNY, CDR2 SVGAGI (reference sequence). This CDR3 region has 12 residues. V gave up 8 bases and J gave up 1 base, with 9 bases separating them. Here the CDR3 reads CASSTGSYEQYF. CDR3 in DNA: TGTGCCAGCTCTACAGGGTCCTACGAGCAGTACTTC.

The chain recombines TRBV7-9 with TRBJ1-1; D remains ambiguous. V shed 5 bases and J shed 3 bases, with 13 bases lying between them. Germline CDR1 and CDR2: SEHNR and FQNEAQ (reference sequence). This CDR3 has 14 amino acids. DNA of the CDR3: TGTGCCAGCAGCGCCCCGGTGACGGACACTGAAGCTTTCTTT. Translated, it gives CASSAPVTDTEAFF. The full variable domain, its missing parts supplied by reference TRBV7-9 and TRBJ1-1, is DTGVSQNPRHKITKRGQNVTFRCDPISEHNRLYWYRQTLGQGPEFLTYFQNEAQLEKSRLLSDRFSAERPKGSFSTLEIQRTEQGDSAMYLCASSAPVTDTEAFFGQGTRLTVV.

The rearrangement uses TRBV27 and TRBJ2-5; 8 nucleotides line up with TRBD2. This CDR3 has 15 amino acids. Germline-derived CDR1 and CDR2 are MNHEY and SMNVEV (reference sequence). V lost 2 bases, J lost 5 bases, and 7 bases stayed unmatched. CDR3 sequence: CASSLAPRGGETQYF. The CDR3 bases are TGTGCCAGCAGTTTAGCCCCCCGGGGGGGGGAGACCCAGTACTTC.

This chain joins TRBV11-2 and TRBJ2-3; 8 nucleotides match TRBD2. The CDR3 loop spans 16 amino acids. Unmatched junction bases numbered 7, after V lost 5 bases and J lost 0 bases. The germline CDR1 and CDR2 sequences are SGHAT and FQNNGV. In DNA, the CDR3 is TGTGCCAGCAGCGCCGGGGGGGCCCGGAGCACAGATACGCAGTATTTT. Its translation is CASSAGGARSTDTQYF.

This clonotype has ten or more counts. This sequence joins TRBV6-5 and TRBJ1-2; no clear D. This CDR3 has 15 amino acids. Trimming cost V 7 bases and J 2 bases, with 17 bases left between them. Germline V gene data show CDR1 as MNHEY and CDR2 as SVGAGI. For the CDR3, the DNA is TGTGCCAGCACTCTTACCTCTGGCGTAAACTATGGCTACACCTTC. Its translation is CASTLTSGVNYGYTF.

This clonotype showed up just a few times. This chain uses TRBV11-3 with TRBJ2-5, with TRBD1 matching 7 bases. Germline V gene data show CDR1 as SGHNT and CDR2 as YENEEA. V shed 5 bases and J 2 bases; nucleotides not matched to a gene: 5. The CDR3 has 14 amino acids. The CDR3 loop is CASSPGTAQETQYF. Here the CDR3 DNA reads TGTGCCAGCAGCCCGGGGACAGCGCAAGAGACCCAGTACTTC.

Points on this clonotype: A much larger clone is a single base away; this may be a read error. The chain is built from TRBV5-1 and TRBJ2-1, with 11 bases matching TRBD1. The CDR3 has 15 amino acids. V was clipped by 5 bases and J by 9 bases; unmatched bases: 10. The V gene's germline CDR1 is SGHRS and CDR2 YFSETQ. The CDR3 region is CASRRTGGAGTEQFF. In DNA form, the CDR3 reads TGCGCCAGCAGGCGGACAGGGGGCGCGGGCACTGAGCAGTTCTTC.

The table lists this clonotype with many counts. The gene calls are TRBV7-3 and TRBJ2-2; 7 nucleotides agree with TRBD1. The CDR3 is 17 residues long. Germline CDR1 reads SGHTA; CDR2 reads FQGTGA. V dropped 5 bases and J dropped 1; count of bases not matched to a gene: 10. This CDR3 reads CASSPDRRTGNTGELFF. CDR3 coding DNA: TGTGCCAGCAGCCCTGACAGAAGGACAGGGAACACCGGGGAGCTGTTTTTT.

This clonotype was recorded a few times. This chain joins TRBV11-2 and TRBJ2-5; no clear D gene. The germline V gene encodes CDR1 SGHAT and CDR2 FQNNGV. The V end lost 6 bases, the J end lost 5 bases, and 10 bases lay between the germline ends. The CDR3 has 12 amino acids. The CDR3 DNA sequence: TGTGCCAGCAGGACGAACGGGGAGACCCAGTACTTC. Amino acids: CASRTNGETQYF.

This clonotype occurred many times. The chain uses TRBV7-2 and TRBJ2-7; D is uncertain. Germline assignment: CDR1 SGHTA and CDR2 FQGNSA. This CDR3 region has 12 residues. Trimming pared 2 bases from V and 5 bases from J, leaving 7 bases between. CDR3 DNA: TGTGCCAGCAGCTTACATAGGGACGAGCAGTACTTC. It specifies CASSLHRDEQYF.